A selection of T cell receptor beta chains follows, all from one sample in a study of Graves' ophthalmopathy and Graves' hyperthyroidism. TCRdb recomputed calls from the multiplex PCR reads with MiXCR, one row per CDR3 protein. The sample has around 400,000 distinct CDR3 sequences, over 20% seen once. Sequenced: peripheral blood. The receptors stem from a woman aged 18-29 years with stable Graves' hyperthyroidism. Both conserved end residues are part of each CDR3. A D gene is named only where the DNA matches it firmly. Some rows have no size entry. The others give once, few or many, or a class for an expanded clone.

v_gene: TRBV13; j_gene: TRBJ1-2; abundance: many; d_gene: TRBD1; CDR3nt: TGTGCCAGCAGCTTACGGCGGACAGGGGCGGGTGGCTACACCTTC; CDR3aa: CASSLRRTGAGGYTF
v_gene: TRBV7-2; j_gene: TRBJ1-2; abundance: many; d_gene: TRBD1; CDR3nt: TGTGCCAGCAGCTTAGAGGGTGGGACAGGGTATGGCTACACCTTC; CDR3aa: CASSLEGGTGYGYTF
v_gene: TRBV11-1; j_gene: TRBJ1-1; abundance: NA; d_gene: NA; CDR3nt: TGTGCCAGCAGCTTAGAGCCAGGGTTGAAGGGTGAAGCTTTCTTT; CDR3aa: CASSLEPGLKGEAFF
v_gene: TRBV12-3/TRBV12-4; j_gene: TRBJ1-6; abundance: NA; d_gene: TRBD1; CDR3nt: TGTGCCAGCAGTGCCCTATCCGGACAGGGGGCGCGTAATTCACCCCTCCACTTT; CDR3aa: CASSALSGQGARNSPLHF
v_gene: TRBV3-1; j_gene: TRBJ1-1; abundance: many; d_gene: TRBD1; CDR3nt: TGTGCCAGCGCACAGGGGAGGAACACTGAAGCTTTCTTT; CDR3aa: CASAQGRNTEAFF
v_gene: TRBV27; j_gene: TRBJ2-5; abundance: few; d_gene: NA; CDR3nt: TGTGCCAGCAGTTTAGTGGGGGCCAAAGAGACCCAGTACTTC; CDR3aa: CASSLVGAKETQYF
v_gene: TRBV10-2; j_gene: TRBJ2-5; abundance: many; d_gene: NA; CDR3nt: TGCGCCAGCAGTGGACAGGAGGTGAGGGAGACCCAGTACTTC; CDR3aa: CASSGQEVRETQYF
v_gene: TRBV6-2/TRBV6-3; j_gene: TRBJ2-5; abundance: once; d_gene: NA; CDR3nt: TGTGCCAGCAGTTACTCGACTAGTACCGAGACCCAGTACTTC; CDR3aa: CASSYSTSTETQYF
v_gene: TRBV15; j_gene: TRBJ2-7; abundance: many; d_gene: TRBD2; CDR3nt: TGTGCCACCAGCAGAGATGATCTAGCGGGAGTCGAGCAGTACTTC; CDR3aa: CATSRDDLAGVEQYF
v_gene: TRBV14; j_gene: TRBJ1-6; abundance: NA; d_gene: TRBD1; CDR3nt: TGTGCCAGCAGCCAAGGGTGGACAGGTCGACCACCCCTCCACTTT; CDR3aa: CASSQGWTGRPPLHF
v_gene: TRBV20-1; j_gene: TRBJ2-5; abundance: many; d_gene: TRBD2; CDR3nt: TGCAGTGCGACGGGACTAGCGGGATTTGAGACCCAGTACTTC; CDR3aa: CSATGLAGFETQYF
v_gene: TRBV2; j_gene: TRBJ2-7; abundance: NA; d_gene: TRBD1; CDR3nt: TGTGCCAGCAGCCGGGACAGGGGGTACGAGGAGTACTTC; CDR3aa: CASSRDRGYEEYF
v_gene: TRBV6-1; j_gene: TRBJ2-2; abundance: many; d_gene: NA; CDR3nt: TGTGCCATTGGGACTTCGACCGGGGAGCTGTTTTTT; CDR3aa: CAIGTSTGELFF
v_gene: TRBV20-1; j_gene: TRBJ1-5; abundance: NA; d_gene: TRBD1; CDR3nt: TGCAGTGCAAAGACAGGGGAAATGGGCAATCAGCCCCAGCATTTT; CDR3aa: CSAKTGEMGNQPQHF
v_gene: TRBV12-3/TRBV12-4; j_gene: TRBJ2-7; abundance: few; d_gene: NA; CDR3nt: TGTGCCAGCAGTTTAAGGGCCCGTTCGGACAGCTCCTACGAGCAGTACTTC; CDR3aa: CASSLRARSDSSYEQYF
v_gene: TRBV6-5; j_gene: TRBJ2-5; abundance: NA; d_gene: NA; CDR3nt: TGTGCCAGCAGTTACTCCGGGTTCGGGACCCAGTACTTC; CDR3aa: CASSYSGFGTQYF
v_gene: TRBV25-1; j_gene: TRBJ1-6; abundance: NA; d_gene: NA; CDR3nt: TGTGCCAGCAGTGAAGGTGGAGGTGCACCCCTCCACTTT; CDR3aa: CASSEGGGAPLHF
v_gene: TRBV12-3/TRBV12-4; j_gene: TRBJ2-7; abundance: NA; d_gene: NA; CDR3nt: TGTGCCAGCACCTTAGAGGGGGGCGAGCAGTACTTC; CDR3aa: CASTLEGGEQYF
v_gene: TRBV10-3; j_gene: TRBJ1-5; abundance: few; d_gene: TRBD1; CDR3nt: TGTGCCATCAGTGAGATTAAGACAGGGGGCAATCAGCCCCAGCATTTT; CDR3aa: CAISEIKTGGNQPQHF
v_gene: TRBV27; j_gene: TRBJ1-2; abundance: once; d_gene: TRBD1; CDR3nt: TGTGCCAGTAGAACAGGGGCGAGGGTCTATGGCTACACCTTC; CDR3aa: CASRTGARVYGYTF
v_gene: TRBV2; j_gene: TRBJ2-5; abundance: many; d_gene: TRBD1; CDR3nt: TGTGCCAGCACCGGGGACAGGGGATCGGAGGAGACCCAGTACTTC; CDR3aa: CASTGDRGSEETQYF
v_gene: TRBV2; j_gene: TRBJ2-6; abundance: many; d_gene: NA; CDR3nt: TGTGCCAGCAGTGACCCAAGAAGCTCTGGGGCCAACGTCCTGACTTTC; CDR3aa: CASSDPRSSGANVLTF
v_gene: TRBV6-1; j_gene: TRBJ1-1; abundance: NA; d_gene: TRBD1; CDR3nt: TGTGCCAGCAGAGGCCGGGACAGATACACTGAAGCTTTCTTT; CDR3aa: CASRGRDRYTEAFF
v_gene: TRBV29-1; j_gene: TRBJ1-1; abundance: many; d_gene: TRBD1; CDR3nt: TGCAGCGTCCAGGGGGTCAAATCCAACACTGAAGCTTTCTTT; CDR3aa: CSVQGVKSNTEAFF
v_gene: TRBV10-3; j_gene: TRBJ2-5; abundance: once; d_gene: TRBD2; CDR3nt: TGTGCCATCAGTGACGCGGATAGCGGGAGGGGAGAGACCCAGTACTTC; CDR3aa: CAISDADSGRGETQYF
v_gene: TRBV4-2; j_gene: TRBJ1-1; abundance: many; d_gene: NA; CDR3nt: TGTGCCAGCAGCCAACAGGGGCGAGCTGAAGCTTTCTTT; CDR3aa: CASSQQGRAEAFF
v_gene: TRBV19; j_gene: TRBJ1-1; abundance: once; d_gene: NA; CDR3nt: TGTGCCAGTAGTAGATCACAGAACCGTATGAACACTGAAGCTTTCTTT; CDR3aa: CASSRSQNRMNTEAFF
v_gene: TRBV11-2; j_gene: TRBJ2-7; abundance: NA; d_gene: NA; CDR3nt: TGTGCCAGCAGCCCTTACCCTGGACATTCCACTTCCTACGAGCAGTACTTC; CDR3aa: CASSPYPGHSTSYEQYF
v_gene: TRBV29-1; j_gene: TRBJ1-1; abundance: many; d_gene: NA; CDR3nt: TGCGGCGGTGTGGCAGAAATAGGGTACACTGGAGCTTTCTTT; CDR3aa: CGGVAEIGYTGAFF
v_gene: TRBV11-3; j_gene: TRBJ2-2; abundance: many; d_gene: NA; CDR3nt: TGTGCCAGCAGCGTATCCAGGGGTCGCGGGGAGCTGTTTTTT; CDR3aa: CASSVSRGRGELFF
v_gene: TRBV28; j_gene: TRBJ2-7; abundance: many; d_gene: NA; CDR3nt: TGTGCCAGCACCCTACCCTACGAGCAGTACTTC; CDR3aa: CASTLPYEQYF
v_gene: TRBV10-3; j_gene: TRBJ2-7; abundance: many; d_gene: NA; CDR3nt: TGTGCCATCAGGCCGGGACTCGCACTAGAAGACGAGCAGTACTTC; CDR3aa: CAIRPGLALEDEQYF
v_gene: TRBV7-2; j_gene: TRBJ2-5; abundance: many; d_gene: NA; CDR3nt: TGTGCCAGCAGTCGCTCAGGGGGGCTATTGCGGGACCAAGAGACCCAGTACTTC; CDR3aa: CASSRSGGLLRDQETQYF
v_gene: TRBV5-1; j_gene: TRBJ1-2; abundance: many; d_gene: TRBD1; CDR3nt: TGCGCCAGCAGCTGGGGACCTGGGACAGGGAGAGGCTACACCTTC; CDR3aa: CASSWGPGTGRGYTF
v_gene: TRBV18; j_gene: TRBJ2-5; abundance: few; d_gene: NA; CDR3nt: TGTGCCAGCTCACCATTCGAGGGGCAAGAGACCCAGTACTTC; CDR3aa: CASSPFEGQETQYF
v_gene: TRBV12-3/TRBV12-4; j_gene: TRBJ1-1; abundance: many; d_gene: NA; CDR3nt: TGTGCCAGCAGTCCCACAGCGCTGGGAACTGAAGCTTTCTTT; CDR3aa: CASSPTALGTEAFF
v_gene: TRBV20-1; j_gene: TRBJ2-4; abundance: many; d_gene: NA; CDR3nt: TGCAGTGCTAGTAGGTCGGATGGGGGGCGCCGAGCCAAAAACATTCAGTACTTC; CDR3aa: CSASRSDGGRRAKNIQYF
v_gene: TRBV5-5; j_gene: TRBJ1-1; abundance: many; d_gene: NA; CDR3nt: TGTGCCAGCAGCCGTAGCCTTATGAACACTGAAGCTTTCTTT; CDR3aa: CASSRSLMNTEAFF
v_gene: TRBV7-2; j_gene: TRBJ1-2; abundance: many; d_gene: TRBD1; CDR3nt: TGTGCCAGCAGCTTGAGGACAGGGGCGGGTGGCTACACCTTC; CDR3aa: CASSLRTGAGGYTF
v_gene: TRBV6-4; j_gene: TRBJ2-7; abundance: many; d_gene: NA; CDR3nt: TGTGCCAGCAGTGACCGACACCTGGGGCAGTACTTC; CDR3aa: CASSDRHLGQYF
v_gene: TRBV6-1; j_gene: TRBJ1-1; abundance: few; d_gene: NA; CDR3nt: TGTGCCACCCATAATCGAGACAGGAACACTGAAGCTTTCTTT; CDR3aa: CATHNRDRNTEAFF
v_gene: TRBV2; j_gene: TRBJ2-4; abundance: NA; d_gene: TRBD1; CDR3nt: TGTGCCAGCAGGACAGGGGAGGACATTCAGTACTTC; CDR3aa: CASRTGEDIQYF
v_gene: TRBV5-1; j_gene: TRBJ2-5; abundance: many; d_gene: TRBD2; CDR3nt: TGCGCCAGCAGCGGGGAAGCGGGATCTGGGGAGACCCAGTACTTC; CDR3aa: CASSGEAGSGETQYF
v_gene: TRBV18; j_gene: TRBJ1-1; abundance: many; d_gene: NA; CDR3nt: TGTGCCAGCAGCCCCCAGGGCATGAACACTGAAGCTTTCTTT; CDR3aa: CASSPQGMNTEAFF
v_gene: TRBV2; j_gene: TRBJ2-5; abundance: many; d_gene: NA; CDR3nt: TGTGCCAACAAAACTGCCCCCCAAGAGACCCAGTACTTC; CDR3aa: CANKTAPQETQYF
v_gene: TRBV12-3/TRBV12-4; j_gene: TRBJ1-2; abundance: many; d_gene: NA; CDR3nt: TGTGCCAGCAGTTCCGCCTCGACACGATATGGCTACACCTTC; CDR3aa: CASSSASTRYGYTF
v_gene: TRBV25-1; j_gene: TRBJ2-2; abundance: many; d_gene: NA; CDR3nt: TGTGCCAGCAGTGACTCCCGGCCCGGGGAGCTGTTTTTT; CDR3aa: CASSDSRPGELFF